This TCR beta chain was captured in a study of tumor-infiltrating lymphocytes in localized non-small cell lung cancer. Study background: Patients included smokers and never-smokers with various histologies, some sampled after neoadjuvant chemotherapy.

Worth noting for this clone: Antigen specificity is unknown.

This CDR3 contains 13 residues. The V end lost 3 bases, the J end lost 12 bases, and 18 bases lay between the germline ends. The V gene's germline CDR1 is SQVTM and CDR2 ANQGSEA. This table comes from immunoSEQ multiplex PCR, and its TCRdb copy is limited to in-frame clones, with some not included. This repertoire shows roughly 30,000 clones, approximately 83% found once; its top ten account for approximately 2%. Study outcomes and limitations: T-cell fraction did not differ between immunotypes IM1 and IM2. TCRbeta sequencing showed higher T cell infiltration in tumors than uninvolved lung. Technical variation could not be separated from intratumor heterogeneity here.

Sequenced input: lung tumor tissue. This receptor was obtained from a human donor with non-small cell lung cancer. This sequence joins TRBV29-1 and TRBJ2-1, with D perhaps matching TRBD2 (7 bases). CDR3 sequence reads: CSVDEGGGVGQFF. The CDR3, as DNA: TGCAGCGTTGACGAGGGGGGAGGGGTTGGGCAGTTCTTC.